This entry concerns a single T cell receptor beta chain. This CDR3 contains 15 residues. V was clipped by 3 bases and J by 5 bases, with 15 bases between them. Per the germline V gene, CDR1 is KGHDR and CDR2 is SFDVKD. These data are taken from a study of blood T cell repertoires in COVID-19. TCRdb keeps only in-frame clones here, not all; method: immunoSEQ multiplex PCR. The sample yields some 510,000 clones, around 89% seen once. Sequenced material: PBMCs or T cells enriched from blood (not recorded which). The chain employs TRBV24-1 and TRBJ2-5; D may be TRBD2 (7 bases). The TCR sequence derives from a woman aged 40 to 50 who had recovered from COVID-19. The CDR3 DNA reads TGTGCCACCAGTGATCCGAGGGGGGGAGGCGAGACCCAGTACTTC. Residues: CATSDPRGGGETQYF.